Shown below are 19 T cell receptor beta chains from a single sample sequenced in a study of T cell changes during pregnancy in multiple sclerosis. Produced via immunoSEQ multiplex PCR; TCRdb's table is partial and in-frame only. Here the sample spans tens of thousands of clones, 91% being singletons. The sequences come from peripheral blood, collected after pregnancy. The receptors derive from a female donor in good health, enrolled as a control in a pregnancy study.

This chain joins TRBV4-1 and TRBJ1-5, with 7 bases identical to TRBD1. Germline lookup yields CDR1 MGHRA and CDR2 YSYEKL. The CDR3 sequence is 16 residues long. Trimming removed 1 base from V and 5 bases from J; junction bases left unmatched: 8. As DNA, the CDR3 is TGCGCCAGCAGCCAAGGGCCGGGACAGCTTCATCAGCCCCAGCATTTT. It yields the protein CASSQGPGQLHQPQHF.

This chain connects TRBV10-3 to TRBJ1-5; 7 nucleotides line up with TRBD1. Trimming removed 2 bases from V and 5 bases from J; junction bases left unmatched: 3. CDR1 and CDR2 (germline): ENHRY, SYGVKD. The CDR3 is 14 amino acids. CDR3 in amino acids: CAISEGQGDQPQHF. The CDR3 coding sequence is TGTGCCATCAGTGAGGGGCAGGGGGATCAGCCCCAGCATTTT.

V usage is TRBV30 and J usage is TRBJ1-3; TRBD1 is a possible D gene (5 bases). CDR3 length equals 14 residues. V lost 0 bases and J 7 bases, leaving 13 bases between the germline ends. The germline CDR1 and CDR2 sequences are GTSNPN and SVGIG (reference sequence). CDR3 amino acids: CAWSVQAAWNTIYF. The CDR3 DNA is TGTGCCTGGAGTGTACAGGCAGCTTGGAACACCATATATTTT.

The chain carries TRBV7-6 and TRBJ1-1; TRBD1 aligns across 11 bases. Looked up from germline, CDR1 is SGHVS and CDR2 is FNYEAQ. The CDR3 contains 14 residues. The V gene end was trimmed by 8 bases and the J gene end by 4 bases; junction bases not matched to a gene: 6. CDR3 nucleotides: TGTGCCAGCGGGGCCGGGACAGGGGGCACTGAAGCTTTCTTT. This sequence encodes CASGAGTGGTEAFF.

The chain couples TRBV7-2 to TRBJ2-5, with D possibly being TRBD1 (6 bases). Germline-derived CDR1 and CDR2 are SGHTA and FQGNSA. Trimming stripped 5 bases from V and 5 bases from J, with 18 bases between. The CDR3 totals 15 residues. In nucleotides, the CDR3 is TGTGCCAGCAGCCCAGGGGAGTTGCGGGCCGAGACCCAGTACTTC. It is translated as CASSPGELRAETQYF. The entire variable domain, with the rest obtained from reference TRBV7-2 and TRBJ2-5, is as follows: GAGVSQSPSNKVTEKGKDVELRCDPISGHTALYWYRQSLGQGLEFLIYFQGNSAPDKSGLPSDRFSAERTGGSVSTLTIQRTQQEDSAVYLCASSPGELRAETQYFGPGTRLLVL.

Written as DNA, the CDR3 is TGTGCCAGCTCACCACGCAAGGGGGCAAGTTCACCCCTCCACTTT. This gives the protein CASSPRKGASSPLHF. The chain employs TRBV18 and TRBJ1-6; TRBD1 matches 7 bases. CDR3 length: 15 residues. Losses at the gene ends were 1 base for V and 9 bases for J; bases not matched to a gene: 6. Germline V gene lookup returns CDR1 KGHSH and CDR2 LQKENI.

The CDR3, as DNA: TGCGCCAGCAGCCAAGATCCCATCTCCGAGAGGGCTGAAGCTTTCTTT. This sequence encodes CASSQDPISERAEAFF. The chain combines TRBV4-1 with TRBJ1-1; D is uncertain. The germline V and J ends were trimmed by 0 bases and 6 bases, with 17 bases remaining between them. This CDR3 comprises 16 residues. Germline values: CDR1 MGHRA, CDR2 YSYEKL.

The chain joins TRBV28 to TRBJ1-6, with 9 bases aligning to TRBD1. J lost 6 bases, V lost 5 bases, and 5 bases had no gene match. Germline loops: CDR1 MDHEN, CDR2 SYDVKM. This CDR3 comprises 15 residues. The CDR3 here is CASSGDRDVNSPLHF. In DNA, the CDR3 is TGTGCCAGCAGTGGGGACAGGGATGTTAATTCACCCCTCCACTTT.

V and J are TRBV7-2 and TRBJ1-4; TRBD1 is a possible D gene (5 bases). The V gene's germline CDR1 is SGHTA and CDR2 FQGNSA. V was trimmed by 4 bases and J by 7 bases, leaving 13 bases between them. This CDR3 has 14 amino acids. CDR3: CASSSPRGGEKLFF. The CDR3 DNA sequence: TGTGCCAGCAGCTCCCCGCGGGGGGGTGAAAAACTGTTTTTT. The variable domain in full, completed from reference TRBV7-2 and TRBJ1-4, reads GAGVSQSPSNKVTEKGKDVELRCDPISGHTALYWYRQSLGQGLEFLIYFQGNSAPDKSGLPSDRFSAERTGGSVSTLTIQRTQQEDSAVYLCASSSPRGGEKLFFGSGTQLSVL.

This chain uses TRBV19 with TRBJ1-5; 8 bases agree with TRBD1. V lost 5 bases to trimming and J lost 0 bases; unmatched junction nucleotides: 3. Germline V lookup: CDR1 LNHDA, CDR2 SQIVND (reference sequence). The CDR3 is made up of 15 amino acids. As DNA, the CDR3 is TGTGCCAGTAGTGCGACAGGGGTTAGCAATCAGCCCCAGCATTTT. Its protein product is CASSATGVSNQPQHF.

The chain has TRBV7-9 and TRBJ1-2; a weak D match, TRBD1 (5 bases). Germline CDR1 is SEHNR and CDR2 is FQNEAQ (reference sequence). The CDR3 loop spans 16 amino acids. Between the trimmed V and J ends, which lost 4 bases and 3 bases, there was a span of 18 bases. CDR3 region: CASSSQEDGGDYGYTF. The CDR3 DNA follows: TGTGCCAGCAGCTCCCAAGAGGACGGGGGGGACTATGGCTACACCTTC. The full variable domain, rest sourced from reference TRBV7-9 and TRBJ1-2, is DTGVSQNPRHKITKRGQNVTFRCDPISEHNRLYWYRQTLGQGPEFLTYFQNEAQLEKSRLLSDRFSAERPKGSFSTLEIQRTEQGDSAMYLCASSSQEDGGDYGYTFGSGTRLTVV.

The CDR3 is CAISEGQGNYGYTF. For the CDR3, the DNA is TGTGCCATCAGTGAGGGACAGGGCAACTATGGCTACACCTTC. The chain couples TRBV10-3 to TRBJ1-2; 8 bases are a match to TRBD1. The ends lost 2 bases at V and 2 bases at J; junction bases unmatched: 1. CDR3 length: 14 amino acids. Germline lookup yields CDR1 ENHRY and CDR2 SYGVKD.

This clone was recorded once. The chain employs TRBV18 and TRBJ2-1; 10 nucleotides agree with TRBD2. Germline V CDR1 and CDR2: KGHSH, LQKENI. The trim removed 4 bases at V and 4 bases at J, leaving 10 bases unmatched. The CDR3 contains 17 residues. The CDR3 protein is CASSLDSGGRNYNEQFF. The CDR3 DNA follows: TGTGCCAGCTCACTCGATAGCGGGGGGCGGAATTACAATGAGCAGTTCTTC.

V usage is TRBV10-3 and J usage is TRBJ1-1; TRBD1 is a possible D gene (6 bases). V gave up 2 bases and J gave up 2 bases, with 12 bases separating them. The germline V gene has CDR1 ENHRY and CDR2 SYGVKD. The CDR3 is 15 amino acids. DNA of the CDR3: TGTGCCATCAGTGAGGGGGCAGGGGTAAACACTGAAGCTTTCTTT. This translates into CAISEGAGVNTEAFF.

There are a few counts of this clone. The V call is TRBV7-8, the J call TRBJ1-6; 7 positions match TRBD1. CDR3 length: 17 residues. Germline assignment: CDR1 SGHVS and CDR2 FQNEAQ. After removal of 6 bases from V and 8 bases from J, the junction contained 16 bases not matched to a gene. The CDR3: CASRKTSIGGIDSPLHF. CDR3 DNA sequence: TGTGCCAGCAGGAAAACGTCGATAGGGGGCATAGATTCACCCCTCCACTTT.

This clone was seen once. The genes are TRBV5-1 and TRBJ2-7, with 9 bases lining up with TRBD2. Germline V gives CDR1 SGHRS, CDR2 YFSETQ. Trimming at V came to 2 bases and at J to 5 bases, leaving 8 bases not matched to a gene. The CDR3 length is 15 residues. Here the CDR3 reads CASSLQSGGIDEQYF. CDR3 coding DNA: TGCGCCAGCAGCTTACAAAGCGGGGGGATCGACGAGCAGTACTTC.

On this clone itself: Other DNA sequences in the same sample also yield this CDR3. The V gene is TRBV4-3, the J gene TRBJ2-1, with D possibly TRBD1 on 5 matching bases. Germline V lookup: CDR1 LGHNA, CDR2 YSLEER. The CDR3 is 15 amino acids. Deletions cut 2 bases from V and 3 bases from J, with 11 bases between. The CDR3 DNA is TGCGCCAGCAGCCAAAGGCAGGGCATCTACAATGAGCAGTTCTTC. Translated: CASSQRQGIYNEQFF.

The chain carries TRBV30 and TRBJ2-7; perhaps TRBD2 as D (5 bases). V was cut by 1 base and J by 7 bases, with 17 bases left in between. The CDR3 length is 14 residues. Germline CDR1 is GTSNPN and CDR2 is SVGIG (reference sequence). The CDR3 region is CAWSAGKLTGEQYF. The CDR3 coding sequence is TGTGCCTGGAGTGCGGGGAAATTAACGGGGGAGCAGTACTTC.

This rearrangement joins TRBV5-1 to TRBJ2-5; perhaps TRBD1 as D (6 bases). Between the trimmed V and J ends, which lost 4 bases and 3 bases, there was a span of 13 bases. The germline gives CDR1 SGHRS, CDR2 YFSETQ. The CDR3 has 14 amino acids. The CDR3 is CASSGAGAEETQYF. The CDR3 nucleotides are TGCGCCAGCAGCGGCGCAGGGGCCGAAGAGACCCAGTACTTC.